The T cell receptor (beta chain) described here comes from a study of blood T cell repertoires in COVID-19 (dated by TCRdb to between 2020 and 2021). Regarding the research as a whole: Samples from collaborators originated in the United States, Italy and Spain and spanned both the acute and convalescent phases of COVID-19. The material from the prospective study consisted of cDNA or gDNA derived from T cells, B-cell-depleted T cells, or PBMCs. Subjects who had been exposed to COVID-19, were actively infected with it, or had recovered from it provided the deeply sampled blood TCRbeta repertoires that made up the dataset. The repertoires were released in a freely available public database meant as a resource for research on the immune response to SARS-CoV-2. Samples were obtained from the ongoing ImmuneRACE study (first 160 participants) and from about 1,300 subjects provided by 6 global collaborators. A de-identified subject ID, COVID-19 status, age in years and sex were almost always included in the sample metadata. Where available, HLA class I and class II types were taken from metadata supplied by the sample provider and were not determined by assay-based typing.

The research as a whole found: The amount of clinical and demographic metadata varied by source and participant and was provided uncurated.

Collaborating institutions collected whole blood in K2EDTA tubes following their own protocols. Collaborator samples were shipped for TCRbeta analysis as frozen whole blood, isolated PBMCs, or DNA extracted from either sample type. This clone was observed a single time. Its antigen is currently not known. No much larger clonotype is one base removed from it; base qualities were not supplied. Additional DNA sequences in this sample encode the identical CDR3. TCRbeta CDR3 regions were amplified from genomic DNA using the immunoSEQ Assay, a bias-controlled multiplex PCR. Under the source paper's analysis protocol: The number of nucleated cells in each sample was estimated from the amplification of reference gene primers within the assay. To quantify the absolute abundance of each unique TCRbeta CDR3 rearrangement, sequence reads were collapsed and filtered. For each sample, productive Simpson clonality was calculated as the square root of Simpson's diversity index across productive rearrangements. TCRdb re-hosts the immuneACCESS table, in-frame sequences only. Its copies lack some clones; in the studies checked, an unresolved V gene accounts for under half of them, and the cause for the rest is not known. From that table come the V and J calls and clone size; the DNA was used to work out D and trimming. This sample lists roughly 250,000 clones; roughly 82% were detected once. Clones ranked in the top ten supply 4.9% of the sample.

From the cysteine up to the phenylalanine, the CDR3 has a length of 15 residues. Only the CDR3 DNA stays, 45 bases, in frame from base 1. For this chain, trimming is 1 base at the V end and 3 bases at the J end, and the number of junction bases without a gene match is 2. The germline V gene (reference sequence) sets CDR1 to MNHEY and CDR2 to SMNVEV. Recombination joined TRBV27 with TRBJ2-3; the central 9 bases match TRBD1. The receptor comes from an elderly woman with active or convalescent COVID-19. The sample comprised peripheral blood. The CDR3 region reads CASSLWDRVTDTQYF. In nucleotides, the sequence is TGTGCCAGCAGTTTATGGGACAGGGTGACAGATACGCAGTATTTT.